Shown below are 21 T cell receptor beta chains from a single sample sequenced in a study of cytomegalovirus exposure and HLA in healthy donors (dated by TCRdb to the late 2010s). Preparation of the library involved the immunoSEQ multiplex PCR assay. The multiplex PCR relied on a mix of 60 forward primers for TCR Vbeta segments and 13 reverse primers for TCR Jbeta segments. TCRdb holds this immuneACCESS table with in-frame rearrangements only. Some clones are missing; in checked studies, unresolved V genes explain under half, and the rest has no known cause. The sample table records about 160,000 clones; roughly 80% of these occur just once. The leading ten clones occupy approximately 0.8% of the sample. Sample: PBMCs. The origin of the receptors is a woman aged 18-29 years in good health and CMV-seronegative.

Only a few counts were recorded for this clone. The rearrangement uses TRBV27 and TRBJ2-1; 12 nucleotides agree with TRBD2. The CDR3 runs to 16 residues. J lost 6 bases, V lost 1 base, and 4 bases had no gene match. Germline CDR1 reads MNHEY; CDR2 reads SMNVEV (reference sequence). The CDR3 coding sequence is TGTGCCAGCAGTTTATTGTCTAGCGGGAGGGTCAATGAGCAGTTCTTC. Translated, it gives CASSLLSSGRVNEQFF.

This sequence joins TRBV9 and TRBJ2-5; TRBD2 matches 9 bases. The J call may be wrong; the DNA end is better matched by TRBJ2-7. The CDR3 loop spans 14 amino acids. The germline V gene encodes CDR1 SGDLS and CDR2 YYNGEE. The CDR3 region is CASSVSGSTGEQYF. The CDR3 nucleotides are TGTGCCAGCAGCGTTAGCGGGAGTACCGGCGAGCAGTACTTC.

The chain couples TRBV29-1 to TRBJ2-1, with D possibly matching TRBD2 (6 bases). The CDR3 runs to 13 residues. V gave up 5 bases and J gave up 2 bases, with 10 bases separating them. The germline CDR1 and CDR2 sequences are SQVTM and ANQGSEA. CDR3 nucleotide sequence: TGCAGCGTTCATGCGGGACCCTACAATGAGCAGTTCTTC. This sequence encodes CSVHAGPYNEQFF.

The gene calls are TRBV18 and TRBJ1-2, with TRBD1 matching over 8 bases. V shed 3 bases and J 6 bases; nucleotides not matched to a gene: 9. The V gene's germline CDR1 is KGHSH and CDR2 LQKENI. This CDR3 has 15 amino acids. As DNA, the CDR3 is TGTGCCAGCTCACCGGGCCTTGGACAGGGTGATGGCTACACCTTC. Protein sequence: CASSPGLGQGDGYTF.

The chain joins TRBV7-3 to TRBJ1-3; D call uncertain. Germline V gives CDR1 SGHTA, CDR2 FQGTGA. With 2 bases removed from V and 0 bases from J, the gap between germline ends came to 11 bases. The CDR3 consists of 16 residues. CDR3 sequence (DNA): TGTGCCAGCAGCTTATCATCGGGATACTCTGGAAACACCATATATTTT. It specifies CASSLSSGYSGNTIYF.

The rearrangement joins TRBV10-2 to TRBJ2-7; 8 nucleotides match TRBD2. Trimming removed 5 bases from V and 6 bases from J; junction bases left unmatched: 12. Germline CDR1 is WSHSY and CDR2 is SAAADI. The CDR3 loop spans 15 amino acids. The CDR3, as DNA: TGCGCCAGCAGTCTTGATAGCGGGGTTTGGGGCGAGCAGTACTTC. It yields the protein CASSLDSGVWGEQYF.

The CDR3 sequence: CSAWRQETQYF. CDR3 coding DNA: TGCAGTGCCTGGCGGCAAGAGACCCAGTACTTC. This chain joins TRBV20-1 and TRBJ2-5; no clear D. V lost 6 bases, J lost 2 bases, and 7 bases lay in between. Per the germline V gene, CDR1 is DFQATT and CDR2 is SNEGSKA (reference sequence). This CDR3 region has 11 residues.

The chain uses TRBV7-3 and TRBJ2-1; 11 nucleotides align to TRBD2. The CDR3 length is 17 residues. The V gene's germline CDR1 is SGHTA and CDR2 FQGTGA. V shed 3 bases, J shed 0 bases, and the junction held 4 bases outside the gene matches. CDR3 DNA: TGTGCCAGCAGCTTCCCGGGACTAGCGGCCTCCTACAATGAGCAGTTCTTC. This encodes CASSFPGLAASYNEQFF.

V and J are TRBV4-1 and TRBJ2-2; the D is unclear. This CDR3 has 14 amino acids. With 4 bases removed from V and 1 base from J, the gap between germline ends came to 7 bases. From germline, CDR1 is MGHRA and CDR2 YSYEKL. The CDR3 DNA is TGCGCCAGCAGCCTTTCATGGAACACCGGGGAGCTGTTTTTT. This sequence encodes CASSLSWNTGELFF.

The rearrangement links TRBV27 to TRBJ2-5; no clear D. The germline V gene has CDR1 MNHEY and CDR2 SMNVEV (reference sequence). V shed 5 bases and J shed 7 bases, with 17 bases lying between them. This CDR3 spans 14 amino acids. The CDR3 bases are TGTGCCAGCAGTCCGCATACTGGTGATGGGACCCAGTACTTC. Protein: CASSPHTGDGTQYF.

The V and J genes are TRBV4-2 and TRBJ1-1; TRBD1 aligns across 11 bases. The CDR3 is made up of 17 amino acids. The germline V gene has CDR1 LGHNA and CDR2 YNFKEQ. V lost 1 base to trimming and J lost 5 bases; unmatched junction nucleotides: 9. The DNA of the CDR3 is TGTGCCAGCAGCCAAGTGAGGACAGGGGGCGCTGGGACTGAAGCTTTCTTT. Amino acids: CASSQVRTGGAGTEAFF.

This chain links TRBV27 with TRBJ2-3; 7 nucleotides align to TRBD2. This CDR3 spans 17 amino acids. Germline V gene lookup returns CDR1 MNHEY and CDR2 SMNVEV (reference sequence). Trimming removed 5 bases from V and 6 bases from J; junction bases left unmatched: 17. Here the CDR3 reads CASSLRPTSYTSDTQYF. The CDR3 DNA is TGTGCCAGCAGTCTTCGTCCGACTAGCTACACATCGGATACGCAGTATTTT.

This clone was detected a few times. This chain links TRBV7-6 with TRBJ2-7, with 9 bases lining up with TRBD1. The CDR3 length is 15 residues. The J segment lost 2 bases and the V segment lost 3 bases, leaving 5 bases of the junction unmatched. Per germline, CDR1 SGHVS and CDR2 FNYEAQ. Written as DNA, the CDR3 is TGTGCCAGCAGCTTGGGACAGGGCACACCCTACGAGCAGTACTTC. Translated, it gives CASSLGQGTPYEQYF.

The chain links TRBV18 to TRBJ2-3; 7 bases fit TRBD2. The CDR3 length is 15 residues. Germline V gene lookup returns CDR1 KGHSH and CDR2 LQKENI. J gave up 5 bases and V 2 bases, and 7 bases lay outside the gene matches. The DNA of the CDR3 is TGTGCCAGCTCACCAGAGCGGGATTATCGAGATACGCAGTATTTT. The encoded protein is CASSPERDYRDTQYF.

The V and J genes are TRBV27 and TRBJ2-7; maybe TRBD2 (6 bases). Germline CDR1 and CDR2: MNHEY and SMNVEV (reference sequence). The V gene lost 5 bases and the J gene lost 0 bases, with 14 bases spanning the gap. The CDR3 sequence is 15 residues long. The CDR3 loop reads CASSPSAFLSYEQYF. The CDR3 DNA sequence: TGTGCCAGCAGTCCTAGCGCGTTCCTCTCCTACGAGCAGTACTTC.

The V and J genes are TRBV5-1 and TRBJ1-3, with 8 bases fitting TRBD1. This CDR3 region has 17 residues. Germline CDR1 SGHRS, CDR2 YFSETQ. Germline trimming cut 5 bases from V and 0 bases from J; bases unmatched to any gene: 10. CDR3 sequence: CASSLGDRTISGNTIYF. CDR3 sequence (DNA): TGCGCCAGCAGTTTAGGGGACAGGACGATCTCTGGAAACACCATATATTTT.

This clone was detected only once. The chain links TRBV9 to TRBJ2-7; no definite D call. This CDR3 has 15 residues. Germline CDR1 reads SGDLS; CDR2 reads YYNGEE. Trimming pared 1 base from V and 0 bases from J, leaving 11 bases between. CDR3 loop: CASSVNSDSSYEQYF. DNA of the CDR3: TGTGCCAGCAGCGTAAACTCTGATTCCTCCTACGAGCAGTACTTC.

The chain links TRBV5-1 to TRBJ1-1; no reliable D call. CDR3 length: 13 amino acids. Looked up from germline, CDR1 is SGHRS and CDR2 is YFSETQ. V lost 4 bases and J lost 1, with 8 bases in between. CDR3 sequence reads: CASSQEANTEAFF. CDR3 sequence (DNA): TGCGCCAGCAGCCAAGAGGCGAACACTGAAGCTTTCTTT. The full variable domain, with the rest looked up from reference TRBV5-1 and TRBJ1-1, is KAGVTQTPRYLIKTRGQQVTLSCSPISGHRSVSWYQQTPGQGLQFLFEYFSETQRNKGNFPGRFSGRQFSNSRSEMNVSTLELGDSALYLCASSQEANTEAFFGQGTRLTVV.

A few counts support this clone. An end of the junction differs from the germline gene, which may be a read error. The V gene is TRBV7-9, the J gene TRBJ2-7; perhaps TRBD2 as D (5 bases). Germline V CDR1 and CDR2: SEHNR, FQNEAQ (reference sequence). The CDR3 has 14 residues. As DNA, the CDR3 is TGTTCCAGCAGCCTAGAGAGGGCTTCCTACGAGCAGTACTTC. Its protein product is CSSSLERASYEQYF.

The chain combines TRBV7-8 with TRBJ1-1; 10 nucleotides line up with TRBD1. The length of the CDR3 is 16 residues. The ends lost 8 bases at V and 3 bases at J; junction bases unmatched: 12. The V gene's germline CDR1 is SGHVS and CDR2 FQNEAQ. The CDR3 sequence is CASDRSGQGRDTEAFF. DNA of the CDR3: TGTGCCAGCGACCGATCGGGACAGGGGAGGGACACTGAAGCTTTCTTT.

This clone was seen a handful of times. The chain employs TRBV5-1 and TRBJ2-5; D possibly corresponds to TRBD2 (6 bases). The CDR3 is made up of 14 amino acids. V was shortened by 4 bases and J by 5 bases, with 15 bases between the two germline ends. Germline V gene sequence: CDR1 SGHRS, CDR2 YFSETQ. In DNA, the CDR3 is TGCGCCAGCAGCGGGGACTCCGGGGCGGAGACCCAGTACTTC. Its translation: CASSGDSGAETQYF.